Described below is a single T cell receptor beta chain sequence and its context. The sample is drawn from a study of T cells in Graves' hyperthyroidism and ophthalmopathy. Using RNA transcripts as the source, TCR beta CDR3 regions were amplified. The primer set for the first-round RT-PCR of the TCR CDR3 was HTBI. Using its own MiXCR run on the multiplex PCR reads, TCRdb lists one record per CDR3 protein. The data contain about 260,000 distinct CDR3 sequences, about 17% of them singletons. CDR3 size: 17 residues. Germline V gene lookup returns CDR1 SGHAT and CDR2 FQNNGV. Trimming left V 0 bases short and J 9 bases short, with 21 bases between.

The TCR was taken from a young woman with Graves' ophthalmopathy. The sequencing input was blood. The chain joins TRBV11-2 to TRBJ1-5, with D perhaps TRBD1 (5 bases). The CDR3 DNA reads TGTGCCAGCAGCTTAGAGCTTACGATAGGGGAAAAGGGGCCCCAGCATTTT. It is translated as CASSLELTIGEKGPQHF.